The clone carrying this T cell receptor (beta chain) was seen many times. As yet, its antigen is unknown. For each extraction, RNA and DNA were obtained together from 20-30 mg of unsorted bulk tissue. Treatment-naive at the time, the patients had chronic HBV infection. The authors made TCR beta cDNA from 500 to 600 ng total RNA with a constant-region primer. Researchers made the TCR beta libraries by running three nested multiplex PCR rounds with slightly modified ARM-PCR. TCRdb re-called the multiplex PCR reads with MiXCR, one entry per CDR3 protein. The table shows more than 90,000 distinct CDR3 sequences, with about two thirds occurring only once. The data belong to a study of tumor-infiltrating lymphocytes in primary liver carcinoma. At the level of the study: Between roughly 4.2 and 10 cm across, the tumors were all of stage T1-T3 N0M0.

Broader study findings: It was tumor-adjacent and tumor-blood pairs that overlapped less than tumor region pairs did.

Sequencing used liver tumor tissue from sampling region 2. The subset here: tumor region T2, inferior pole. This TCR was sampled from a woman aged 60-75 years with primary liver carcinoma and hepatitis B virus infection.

CDR3 amino acids: CASSGGAGEKLFF. The DNA for the CDR3 is TGCGCCAGCAGTGGGGGGGCTGGAGAAAAACTGTTTTTT. The chain combines TRBV10-2 with TRBJ1-4; D may be TRBD1 (6 bases). Per germline, CDR1 WSHSY and CDR2 SAAADI. The CDR3 spans 13 residues. V shed 4 bases and J shed 8 bases, with 11 bases lying between them.